This T cell receptor (beta chain) originates from a study of blood T cells in healthy people across ages. Findings and limits, study-wide: Per million T cells, TCR beta diversity dropped about linearly as age rose. There were more naive CD4+ cells and higher diversity in long-lived donors than in aged donors. Estimated diversity, derived from one million T cells, was regarded as an underestimate.

A second 7 to 11 cycle PCR used barcoded and J-beta primers. TCRdb itself ran the 5' RACE reads through MiXCR, one entry per CDR3 protein. Of 720,000 or so distinct CDR3 sequences listed, around two fifths are singletons. Isolating PBMCs gave at least 6 million of these cells per sample. To note about this clonotype: Its antigen is not known.

The V gene lost 7 bases and the J gene lost 2 bases, with 17 bases spanning the gap. Germline-derived CDR1 and CDR2 are MNHEY and SVGAGI. This CDR3 spans 15 amino acids. The sequence came from an elderly man in good health. The chain links TRBV6-5 to TRBJ1-1; D gene uncertain. Sequencing was performed on blood. The CDR3 DNA is TGTGCCAGCACCCCGGGTGGGAGACAAAACACTGAAGCTTTCTTT. As protein: CASTPGGRQNTEAFF.